A selection of T cell receptor beta chains follows, all from one sample in a study of T cells in localized non-small cell lung cancer. TCRdb keeps only in-frame clones here, not all; method: immunoSEQ multiplex PCR. The sample lists 75,000 to 85,000 clones; around 84% were seen once. The specimen comprised peripheral blood, sampled before any cancer treatment. These receptor sequences come from a female donor of 60 years or more with stage I lung adenocarcinoma. The CDR3 runs from the conserved cysteine through the conserved F or W. The D gene is left open where the match is weak. The listing skips clone size in some rows; elsewhere it reads once, few, many or a size class.

J gene	clone size	D gene	V gene	CDR3 DNA	CDR3 protein
TRBJ1-3	few	.	TRBV29-1	TGCAGCGTGGAGGACAGCTATGGAAACACCATATATTTT	CSVEDSYGNTIYF
TRBJ2-5	.	TRBD1	TRBV29-1	TGCAGCGTTAGACAGGGCCAAGAGACCCAGTACTTC	CSVRQGQETQYF
TRBJ1-2	.	.	TRBV5-8	TGTGCCAGCAGAGCACGCACTGCCTATGGCTACACCTTC	CASRARTAYGYTF
TRBJ2-5	.	.	TRBV6-6	TGTGCCAGCGCCTCATTGGGTCTATGGGGGCAAGAGACCCAGTACTTC	CASASLGLWGQETQYF
TRBJ1-2	.	.	TRBV4-3	TGCGCCAGCAGCCAAGACTTGCGGGGTAGAGCTAACTATGGCTACACCTTC	CASSQDLRGRANYGYTF
TRBJ2-7	few	.	TRBV30	TGTGCCCTGCGTGGAGGGCTGGAGCAGTACTTC	CALRGGLEQYF
TRBJ2-6	.	.	TRBV19	TGTGCCAGTAGTATAGGGATGGGCAGGGTCTCTGGGGCCAACGTCCTGACTTTC	CASSIGMGRVSGANVLTF
TRBJ2-1	once	.	TRBV28	TGTGCCAGCAGTTTAGGGACTCGGCTCAATGAGCAGTTCTTC	CASSLGTRLNEQFF
TRBJ1-5	few	.	TRBV19	TGTGCCAGTAGTATTAGAGATGGGGGCCATCAGCCCCAGCATTTT	CASSIRDGGHQPQHF
TRBJ2-4	.	TRBD2	TRBV29-1	TGCAGCGCTCGACTAGCGGGAGACATTCAGTACTTC	CSARLAGDIQYF
TRBJ2-5	.	.	TRBV6-1	TGTGCCAGCAGTGAAGTGGGGGTAGGGGGAGAGACCCAGTACTTC	CASSEVGVGGETQYF
TRBJ1-2	.	TRBD1	TRBV5-4	TGTGCCAGCAGCCGTACCGGGACAGGGGGCTATGGCTACACCTTC	CASSRTGTGGYGYTF
TRBJ2-2	few	.	TRBV28	TGTGCCAGCAGCACGCGGGGCGCCTTAGGGGAGCTGTTTTTT	CASSTRGALGELFF
TRBJ2-5	.	TRBD2	TRBV30	TGTGCCTGGAGTGTTCGGACTAGCGGCCAAGAGACCCAGTACTTC	CAWSVRTSGQETQYF
TRBJ1-1	.	.	TRBV14	TGTGCCAGCAGCTTTTTCTTACTGGGGAACACTGAAGCTTTCTTT	CASSFFLLGNTEAFF
TRBJ1-2	once	.	TRBV5-1	TGCGCCAGCAGCCCAGCCGGGACCGTCTCCCGCGGCTACACCTTC	CASSPAGTVSRGYTF
TRBJ2-1	.	TRBD2	TRBV19	TGTGCCAGTAGTCACCTTATTAGCGGGTTCTACAATGAGCAGTTCTTC	CASSHLISGFYNEQFF
TRBJ2-3	.	.	TRBV10-3	TGTGCCAGCCGCTTAGACACGGGCACAGATACGCAGTATTTT	CASRLDTGTDTQYF
TRBJ1-4	.	.	TRBV6-5	TGTGCCAGCAGTTACGGACTCGTCAATGAAAAACTGTTTTTT	CASSYGLVNEKLFF
TRBJ2-2	.	.	TRBV28	TGTGCCAGCAGTTTTACGGGTTTAGCTAACACCGGGGAGCTGTTTTTT	CASSFTGLANTGELFF
TRBJ2-4	.	.	TRBV19	TGTGCCAGCTCCGGACAGCCAGGCCTAGCCAAAAACATTCAGTACTTC	CASSGQPGLAKNIQYF
TRBJ2-7	few	TRBD2	TRBV6-1	TGTGCCAGCAGTGAAGTGGGACTATCCCACGAGCAGTACTTC	CASSEVGLSHEQYF
TRBJ2-2	.	.	TRBV6-4	TGTGCCAGCAAGAGAGAGAGTAACACCGGGGAGCTGTTTTTT	CASKRESNTGELFF
TRBJ1-2	.	.	TRBV9	TGTGCCAGCAGCCCAGAGGTGTCCTATGGCTACACCTTC	CASSPEVSYGYTF
TRBJ1-1	few	.	TRBV5-1	TGCGCCAGCAGCTTTCCAGGGAGGACTGAAGCTTTCTTT	CASSFPGRTEAFF
TRBJ1-1	few	.	TRBV7-2	TGTGCCAGCAGCTTAACCCCCGGGAGGGACACTGAAGCTTTCTTT	CASSLTPGRDTEAFF
TRBJ2-5	.	.	TRBV5-6	TGTGCCAGCAGCTTGGGGTCGCTAGAGACCCAGTACTTC	CASSLGSLETQYF
TRBJ2-2	once	TRBD1	TRBV28	TGTGCCAGCAGTCCTGTTGGACAGGGAGGGAACACCGGGGAGCTGTTTTTT	CASSPVGQGGNTGELFF
TRBJ2-3	few	.	TRBV4-1	TGCGCCAGCAGCCAAGGAAAGGGAACGGCAGATACGCAGTATTTT	CASSQGKGTADTQYF
TRBJ1-2	once	.	TRBV4-3	TGCGCCAGCAGCCAAGACCGGGGCCTATTAGCTAACTATGGCTACACCTTC	CASSQDRGLLANYGYTF
TRBJ2-2	.	.	TRBV9	TGTGCCAGCAGCGCTGTAAGATCCCGGACCGGGGAGCTGTTTTTT	CASSAVRSRTGELFF
TRBJ2-7	once	.	TRBV27	TGTGCCAGCAGGGGGGTTTACGAGCAGTACTTC	CASRGVYEQYF
TRBJ1-1	.	.	TRBV5-1	TGCGCCAGCAGCTGGACCTCTACCTTGACTGAAGCTTTCTTT	CASSWTSTLTEAFF
TRBJ2-3	.	.	TRBV4-2	TGTGCCAGCTCTGGAAACGCAGATACGCAGTATTTT	CASSGNADTQYF
TRBJ2-3	.	TRBD2	TRBV5-6	TGTGCCAGCAGCCTAAGCGGGGGGCCGGGAGATACGCAGTATTTT	CASSLSGGPGDTQYF
TRBJ1-3	.	TRBD1	TRBV28	TGTGCCAGCAGTCCGGGACAGGGATTGTGGGGAAACACCATATATTTT	CASSPGQGLWGNTIYF
TRBJ1-1	few	.	TRBV2	TGTGCCAGCAGTGCGGGTTACAGGGAAACTGAAGCTTTCTTT	CASSAGYRETEAFF
TRBJ2-1	.	TRBD1	TRBV14	TGTGCCAGCAGATCCGGACGGGACAGCCAGGGATACAATGAGCAGTTCTTC	CASRSGRDSQGYNEQFF
TRBJ1-4	.	.	TRBV7-9	TGTGCCAGCAGCCTCAGGTTCCTCGGATCAACTAATGAAAAACTGTTTTTT	CASSLRFLGSTNEKLFF
TRBJ2-7	.	.	TRBV29-1	TGCAGCGCCTCTAACGGTGGCGAGTACGAGCAGTACTTC	CSASNGGEYEQYF
TRBJ1-6	.	TRBD1	TRBV5-1	TGCGCCAGCAGCTTGGGGGAGGGGGCGAGATCACCCCTCCACTTT	CASSLGEGARSPLHF
TRBJ2-2	.	.	TRBV7-9	TGTGCCAGCAGGGTAGCAGGCGGGGAGCTGTTTTTT	CASRVAGGELFF
TRBJ2-7	.	.	TRBV30	TGTGCCTGGAGGGTGACGGGGGGCCCTTACGAGCAGTACTTC	CAWRVTGGPYEQYF
TRBJ2-4	.	.	TRBV7-2	TGTGCCAGCACCCCTACGTCCAAAAACATTCAGTACTTC	CASTPTSKNIQYF
TRBJ2-7	once	.	TRBV2	TGTGCCAGCAGTGAACCGGGGAATCCCTACGAGCAGTACTTC	CASSEPGNPYEQYF
TRBJ2-1	.	.	TRBV9	TGTGCCAGCAGCCCGCAGGACGAGAACAATGAGCAGTTCTTC	CASSPQDENNEQFF
TRBJ2-1	.	TRBD2	TRBV7-2	TGTGCCAGCAGCTTAGTTCTAGCGGGGGGGCGGAATGAGCAGTTCTTC	CASSLVLAGGRNEQFF
TRBJ1-2	.	TRBD1	TRBV7-2	TGTGCCAGCAGTCTAGGGGGGGACAGGTCTCGTGGCTACACCTTC	CASSLGGDRSRGYTF
TRBJ2-2	.	TRBD1	TRBV6-5	TGTGCCAGCAGTTACTCGGGGACAGGGACCACCGGGGAGCTGTTTTTT	CASSYSGTGTTGELFF
TRBJ1-6	.	.	TRBV5-6	TGTGCCAGCAGCTTGACTGGTTCACCCCTCCACTTT	CASSLTGSPLHF
TRBJ1-1	few	TRBD1	TRBV29-1	TGCAGCGTTCGGACAGGGAGTACTGAAGCTTTCTTT	CSVRTGSTEAFF
TRBJ2-1	.	.	TRBV6-5	TGTGCCAGCAGGGGGGTCGGACGTGAGTTCTTC	CASRGVGREFF
TRBJ1-1	few	.	TRBV2	TGTGCCAGCAGTGACCAGAAATTAAACACTGAAGCTTTCTTT	CASSDQKLNTEAFF
TRBJ2-7	.	.	TRBV5-4	TGTGCCAGCAGCTTCGACAGGTCCTACGAGCAGTACTTC	CASSFDRSYEQYF